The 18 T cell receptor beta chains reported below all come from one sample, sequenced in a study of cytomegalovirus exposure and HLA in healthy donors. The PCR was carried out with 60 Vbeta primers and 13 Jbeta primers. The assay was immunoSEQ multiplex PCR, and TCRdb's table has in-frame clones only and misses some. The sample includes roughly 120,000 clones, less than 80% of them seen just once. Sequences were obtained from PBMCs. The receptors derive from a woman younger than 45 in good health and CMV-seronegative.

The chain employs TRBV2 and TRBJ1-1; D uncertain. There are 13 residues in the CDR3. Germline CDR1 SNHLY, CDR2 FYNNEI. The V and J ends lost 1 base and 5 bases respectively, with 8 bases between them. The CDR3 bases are TGTGCCAGCAGTGAAGAAACGGGGACTGAAGCTTTCTTT. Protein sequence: CASSEETGTEAFF.

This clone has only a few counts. The CDR3 nucleotides read TGTGCCAGCAGCTTAGTTTGGAGCGCAGATACGCAGTATTTT. It yields the protein CASSLVWSADTQYF. This chain connects TRBV7-2 to TRBJ2-3; D gene ambiguous. Germline V CDR1 and CDR2: SGHTA, FQGNSA. V lost 1 base and J 4 bases, leaving 9 bases between the germline ends. The length of the CDR3 is 14 residues.

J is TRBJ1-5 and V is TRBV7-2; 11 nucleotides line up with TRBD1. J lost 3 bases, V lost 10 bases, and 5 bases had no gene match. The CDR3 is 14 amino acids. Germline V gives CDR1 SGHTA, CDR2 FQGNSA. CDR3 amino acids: CAIRTGGINQPQHF. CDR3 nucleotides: TGTGCCATCAGGACAGGGGGCATCAATCAGCCCCAGCATTTT.

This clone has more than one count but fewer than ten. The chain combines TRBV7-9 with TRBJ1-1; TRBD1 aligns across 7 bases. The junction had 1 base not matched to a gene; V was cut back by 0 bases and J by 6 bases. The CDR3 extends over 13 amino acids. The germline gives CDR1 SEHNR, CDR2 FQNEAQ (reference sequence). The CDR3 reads CASSLAGTAEAFF. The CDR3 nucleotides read TGTGCCAGCAGCTTAGCCGGGACAGCTGAAGCTTTCTTT.

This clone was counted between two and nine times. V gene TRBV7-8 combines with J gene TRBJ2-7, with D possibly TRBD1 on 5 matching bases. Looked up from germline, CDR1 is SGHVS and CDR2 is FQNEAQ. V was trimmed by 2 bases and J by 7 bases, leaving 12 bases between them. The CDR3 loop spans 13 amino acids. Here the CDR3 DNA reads TGTGCCAGCAGCTTAACCAGGGCAGGGGAGCAGTACTTC. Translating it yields CASSLTRAGEQYF.

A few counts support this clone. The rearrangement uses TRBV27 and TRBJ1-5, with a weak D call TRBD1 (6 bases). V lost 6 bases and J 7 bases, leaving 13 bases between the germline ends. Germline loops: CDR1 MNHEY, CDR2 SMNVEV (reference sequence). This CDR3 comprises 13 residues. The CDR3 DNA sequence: TGTGCCAGCAGCCATACAACAGGGCAGCCCCAGCATTTT. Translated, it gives CASSHTTGQPQHF.

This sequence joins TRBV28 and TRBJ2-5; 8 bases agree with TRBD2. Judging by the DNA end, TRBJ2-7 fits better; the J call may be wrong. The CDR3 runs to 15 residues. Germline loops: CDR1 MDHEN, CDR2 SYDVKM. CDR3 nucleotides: TGTGCCAGCAGCCGAGCGGGAGAGGGTGACTACGAGCAGTACTTC. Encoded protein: CASSRAGEGDYEQYF.

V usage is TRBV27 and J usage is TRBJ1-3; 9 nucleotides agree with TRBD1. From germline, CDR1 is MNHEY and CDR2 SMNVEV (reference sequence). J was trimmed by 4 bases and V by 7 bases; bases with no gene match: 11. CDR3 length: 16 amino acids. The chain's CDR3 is CASKNLDRGKGNTIYF. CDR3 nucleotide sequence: TGTGCCAGCAAAAATCTGGACAGGGGAAAAGGAAACACCATATATTTT.

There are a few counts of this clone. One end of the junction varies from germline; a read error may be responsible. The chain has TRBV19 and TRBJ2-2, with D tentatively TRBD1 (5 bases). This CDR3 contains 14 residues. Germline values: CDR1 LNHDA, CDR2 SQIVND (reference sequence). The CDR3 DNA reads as TGTGCCAGTAAAGCCAGGGAAGTCACCTGGGAGCTGTTTTTT. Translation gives CASKAREVTWELFF.

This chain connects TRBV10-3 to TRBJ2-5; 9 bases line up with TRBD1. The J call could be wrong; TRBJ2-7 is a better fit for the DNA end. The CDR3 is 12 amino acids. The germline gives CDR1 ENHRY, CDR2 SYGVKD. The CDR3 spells CAIKDRGYEQYF. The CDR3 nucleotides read TGTGCCATCAAGGACAGGGGCTACGAGCAGTACTTC.

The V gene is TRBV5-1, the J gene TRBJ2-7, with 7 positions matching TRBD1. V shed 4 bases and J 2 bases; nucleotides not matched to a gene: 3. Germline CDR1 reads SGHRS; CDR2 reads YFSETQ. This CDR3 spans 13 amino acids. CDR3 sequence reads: CASSNQGAYEQYF. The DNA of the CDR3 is TGCGCCAGCAGCAACCAGGGGGCCTACGAGCAGTACTTC.

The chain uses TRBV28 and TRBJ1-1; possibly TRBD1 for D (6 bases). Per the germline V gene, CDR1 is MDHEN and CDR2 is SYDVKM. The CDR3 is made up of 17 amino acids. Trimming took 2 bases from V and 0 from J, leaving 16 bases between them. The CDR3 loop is CASSLPAGELLNTEAFF. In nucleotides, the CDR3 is TGTGCCAGCAGTTTACCCGCAGGGGAACTGCTGAACACTGAAGCTTTCTTT.

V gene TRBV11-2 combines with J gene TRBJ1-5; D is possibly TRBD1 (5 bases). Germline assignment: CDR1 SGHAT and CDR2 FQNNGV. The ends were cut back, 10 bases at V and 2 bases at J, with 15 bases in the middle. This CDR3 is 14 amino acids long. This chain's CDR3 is CATLHRRGNQPQHF. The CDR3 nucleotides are TGTGCCACATTACACAGGAGGGGCAATCAGCCCCAGCATTTT.

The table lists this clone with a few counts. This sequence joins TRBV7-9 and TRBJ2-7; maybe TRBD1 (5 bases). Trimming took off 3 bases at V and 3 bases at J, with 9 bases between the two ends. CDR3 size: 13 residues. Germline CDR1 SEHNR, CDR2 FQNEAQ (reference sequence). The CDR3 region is CASSLPGLYEQYF. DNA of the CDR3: TGTGCCAGCAGCTTGCCAGGGCTCTACGAGCAGTACTTC.

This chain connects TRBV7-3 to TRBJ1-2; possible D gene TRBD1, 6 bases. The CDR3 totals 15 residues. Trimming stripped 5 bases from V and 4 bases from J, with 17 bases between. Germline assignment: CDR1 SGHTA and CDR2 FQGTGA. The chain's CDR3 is CASSQAGGAGYGYTF. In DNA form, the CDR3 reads TGTGCCAGCAGCCAAGCTGGGGGCGCCGGCTATGGCTACACCTTC.

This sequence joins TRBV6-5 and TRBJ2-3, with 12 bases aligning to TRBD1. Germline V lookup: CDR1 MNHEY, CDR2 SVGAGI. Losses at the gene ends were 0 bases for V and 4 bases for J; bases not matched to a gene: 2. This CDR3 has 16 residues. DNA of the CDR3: TGTGCCAGCAGTTACTCTGGGACAGGGGGCGCAGATACGCAGTATTTT. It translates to CASSYSGTGGADTQYF.

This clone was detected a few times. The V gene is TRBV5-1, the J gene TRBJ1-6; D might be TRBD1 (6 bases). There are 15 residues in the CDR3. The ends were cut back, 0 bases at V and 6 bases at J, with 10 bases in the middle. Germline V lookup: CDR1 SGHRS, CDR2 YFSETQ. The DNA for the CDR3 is TGCGCCAGCAGCTTGGGGCAGGGGTTTAATTCACCCCTCCACTTT. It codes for CASSLGQGFNSPLHF.

CDR3 sequence (DNA): TGTGCCAGCAGCTTAGATAGTGCGGGGGCAAACATTCAGTACTTC. This sequence encodes CASSLDSAGANIQYF. The chain links TRBV11-2 to TRBJ2-4; tentatively, D is TRBD2 (7 bases). The CDR3 spans 15 residues. The V end lost 0 bases, the J end lost 6 bases, and 12 bases lay between the germline ends. Per the germline V gene, CDR1 is SGHAT and CDR2 is FQNNGV.